The 21 T cell receptor beta chains in this list originate from one sample, sequenced in a study of blood T cell repertoires in COVID-19. TCRdb keeps only in-frame clones here, not all; method: immunoSEQ multiplex PCR. The sample records around 100,000 clones, around four fifths being singletons. Sequences were obtained from peripheral blood. The receptor set was obtained from a man between 70 and 80 years old with active or convalescent COVID-19.

The rearrangement uses TRBV7-2 and TRBJ2-1; 16 bases fit TRBD2. Losses at the gene ends were 1 base for V and 4 bases for J; bases not matched to a gene: 1. CDR3 length equals 17 residues. Germline V gene data show CDR1 as SGHTA and CDR2 as FQGNSA. CDR3 bases: TGTGCCAGCAGCTTAGTGGGACTAGCGGGAGGGTACAATGAGCAGTTCTTC. It codes for CASSLVGLAGGYNEQFF.

This chain uses TRBV5-1 with TRBJ2-3; 12 bases align to TRBD2. The CDR3 is 17 residues long. V trimming: 4 bases; J trimming: 0 bases; junction bases outside the gene matches: 6. CDR1 SGHRS and CDR2 YFSETQ come from the germline V gene. CDR3 protein: CASSVTSGGTSTDTQYF. The CDR3, as DNA: TGCGCCAGCAGCGTGACTAGCGGGGGAACTAGCACAGATACGCAGTATTTT.

The J gene is TRBJ2-1, the V gene TRBV5-1; D remains ambiguous. CDR1 and CDR2 from the germline V gene are SGHRS and YFSETQ. V lost 0 bases to trimming and J lost 0 bases, with 7 bases between them. The CDR3 covers 15 residues. The CDR3 loop is CASSLAPSSYNEQFF. In nucleotides, the CDR3 is TGCGCCAGCAGCTTGGCTCCGAGCTCCTACAATGAGCAGTTCTTC. The whole variable domain, filled in from reference TRBV5-1 and TRBJ2-1, reads KAGVTQTPRYLIKTRGQQVTLSCSPISGHRSVSWYQQTPGQGLQFLFEYFSETQRNKGNFPGRFSGRQFSNSRSEMNVSTLELGDSALYLCASSLAPSSYNEQFFGPGTRLTVL.

CDR3 sequence (DNA): TGCGCCAGCAGCGTTGCCCCAACTAGCGGTACCGGGGAGCTGTTTTTT. Its protein product is CASSVAPTSGTGELFF. This chain joins TRBV5-1 and TRBJ2-2; 8 bases are a match to TRBD2. V was pared by 4 bases and J by 5 bases, with 10 bases of the junction left unmatched. The CDR3 spans 16 residues. The V gene's germline CDR1 is SGHRS and CDR2 YFSETQ.

This chain links TRBV19 with TRBJ2-1; 7 bases map to TRBD2. V gave up 6 bases and J gave up 10 bases; unmatched junction bases: 12. Germline assignment: CDR1 LNHDA and CDR2 SQIVND (reference sequence). This CDR3 is 14 amino acids long. The CDR3 bases are TGTGCCAGTAGCCCCGGTGGCGGGGGACTCGAGCAGTTCTTC. Translating gives CASSPGGGGLEQFF.

This clone came up once. V gene TRBV7-6 combines with J gene TRBJ2-1; 8 positions match TRBD2. Germline V gene data show CDR1 as SGHVS and CDR2 as FNYEAQ. This CDR3 comprises 17 residues. J was trimmed by 8 bases and V by 1 base; bases with no gene match: 13. In nucleotides, the CDR3 is TGTGCCAGCAGCTTAGGTTGGGGCGGCGGGGGGTCAGATGAGCAGTTCTTC. Translated, it gives CASSLGWGGGGSDEQFF.

This chain connects TRBV4-2 to TRBJ2-5; 11 bases are shared with TRBD2. Germline CDR1 and CDR2: LGHNA and YNFKEQ. CDR3 length equals 17 residues. The trim removed 0 bases at V and 5 bases at J, leaving 8 bases unmatched. This CDR3 is CASSQEGRLAGLETQYF. The CDR3 DNA reads as TGTGCCAGCAGCCAAGAGGGTCGACTAGCGGGACTCGAGACCCAGTACTTC.

V and J are TRBV5-5 and TRBJ1-5; no definite D call. V shed 0 bases and J shed 0 bases, with 10 bases lying between them. The germline V gene encodes CDR1 SGHKS and CDR2 YYEKEE (reference sequence). The CDR3 totals 16 residues. CDR3: CASSLAGVFSNQPQHF. CDR3 coding DNA: TGTGCCAGCAGCTTGGCCGGGGTTTTTAGCAATCAGCCCCAGCATTTT.

CDR3 coding DNA: TGTGCCAGCAGCCAGGGACAGACCTATGGCTACACCTTC. As protein: CASSQGQTYGYTF. The chain recombines TRBV12-3 or TRBV12-4 with TRBJ1-2, with 7 bases fitting TRBD1. CDR3 length: 13 residues. V trimming: 6 bases; J trimming: 4 bases; junction bases outside the gene matches: 5.

This clone was counted a few times. The genes are TRBV3-1 (or the pseudogene TRBV3-2) and TRBJ2-7; 7 bases map to TRBD1. The CDR3 consists of 17 residues. Germline V gene data show CDR1 as LGHDT and CDR2 as YNNKEL (reference sequence). V gave up 4 bases and J gave up 0 bases; unmatched junction bases: 12. CDR3 in amino acids: CASSLAPLGQTSYEQYF. The CDR3 coding sequence is TGTGCCAGCAGCCTGGCCCCCCTGGGACAGACCTCCTACGAGCAGTACTTC.

This chain joins TRBV5-1 and TRBJ1-2; TRBD1 matches 9 bases. The CDR3 is made up of 14 amino acids. CDR1 SGHRS and CDR2 YFSETQ come from the germline V gene. V dropped 2 bases and J dropped 7; count of bases not matched to a gene: 6. For the CDR3, the DNA is TGCGCCAGCAGCTTACCCCAGGGACAGGGTGGCTACACCTTC. This encodes CASSLPQGQGGYTF.

This clone is a singleton in its sample. The chain is built from TRBV6-5 and TRBJ1-1, with 7 bases identical to TRBD1. There are 14 residues in the CDR3. Germline V gives CDR1 MNHEY, CDR2 SVGAGI. V shed 7 bases, J shed 3 bases, and the junction held 8 bases outside the gene matches. In DNA, the CDR3 is TGTGCCAGCACCGAAACAGGGGCTGACACTGAAGCTTTCTTT. This codes for CASTETGADTEAFF.

J is TRBJ1-2 and V is TRBV19; D might be TRBD1 (6 bases). Trimming left V 5 bases short and J 4 bases short, with 17 bases between. This CDR3 is built from 15 residues. Germline CDR1 reads LNHDA; CDR2 reads SQIVND (reference sequence). CDR3 sequence reads: CASSSTRQASYGYTF. CDR3 in DNA: TGTGCCAGTAGTTCGACCAGACAGGCGAGCTATGGCTACACCTTC.

The chain couples TRBV2 to TRBJ2-6; 9 bases align to TRBD1. The length of the CDR3 is 18 residues. The V gene end was trimmed by 4 bases and the J gene end by 0 bases; junction bases not matched to a gene: 7. Germline V lookup: CDR1 SNHLY, CDR2 FYNNEI. The CDR3 here is CASSGSGTGSSGANVLTF. The CDR3 DNA follows: TGTGCCAGCAGTGGTTCCGGGACAGGGAGCTCTGGGGCCAACGTCCTGACTTTC. The full variable domain, rest sourced from reference TRBV2 and TRBJ2-6, is EPEVTQTPSHQVTQMGQEVILRCVPISNHLYFYWYRQILGQKVEFLVSFYNNEISEKSEIFDDQFSVERPDGSNFTLKIRSTKLEDSAMYFCASSGSGTGSSGANVLTFGAGSRLTVL.

This rearrangement joins TRBV12-3 or TRBV12-4 to TRBJ2-1, with 7 bases identical to TRBD2. The J segment lost 9 bases and the V segment lost 1 base, leaving 3 bases of the junction unmatched. The CDR3 contains 13 residues. The CDR3 region has the DNA TGTGCCAGCAGTTTAGTGGGAGGGTTTGAGCAGTTCTTC. Protein sequence: CASSLVGGFEQFF.

J is TRBJ2-7 and V is TRBV27; 8 bases agree with TRBD2. The CDR3 covers 18 residues. Per the germline V gene, CDR1 is MNHEY and CDR2 is SMNVEV (reference sequence). V lost 5 bases to trimming and J lost 0 bases; unmatched junction nucleotides: 15. The CDR3 is CASSTTRSLAGSSYEQYF. For the CDR3, the DNA is TGTGCCAGCAGTACTACACGCTCCCTAGCGGGCAGCTCCTACGAGCAGTACTTC.

This chain links TRBV7-3 with TRBJ2-7, with a tentative D call TRBD1 (6 bases). Between the trimmed V and J ends, which lost 5 bases and 5 bases, there was a span of 19 bases. Germline-derived CDR1 and CDR2 are SGHTA and FQGTGA. The CDR3 sequence is 15 residues long. CDR3 DNA: TGTGCCAGCAGCCCCAACAGGGTGAAGCTCCACGAGCAGTACTTC. Protein sequence: CASSPNRVKLHEQYF.

The gene calls are TRBV28 and TRBJ2-2; TRBD2 aligns across 8 bases. The germline V gene encodes CDR1 MDHEN and CDR2 SYDVKM. This CDR3 contains 13 residues. Trimming cost V 10 bases and J 5 bases; bases outside gene matches: 6. The CDR3 reads CATYSGATGELFF. DNA of the CDR3: TGTGCCACCTATAGCGGGGCGACCGGGGAGCTGTTTTTT.

This clone has just one count. The rearrangement joins TRBV9 to TRBJ2-7; D possibly corresponds to TRBD2 (6 bases). The V gene's germline CDR1 is SGDLS and CDR2 YYNGEE. V was pared by 0 bases and J by 0 bases, with 7 bases between. CDR3 length: 14 residues. The DNA for the CDR3 is TGTGCCAGCAGCGTAGTCGGGAGCTCCTACGAGCAGTACTTC. It translates to CASSVVGSSYEQYF.

V usage is TRBV4-1 and J usage is TRBJ1-3, with D possibly TRBD1 on 5 matching bases. Germline lookup yields CDR1 MGHRA and CDR2 YSYEKL. Trimming shortened V by 0 bases and J by 3 bases, and 12 bases separated the two germline ends. This CDR3 has 16 residues. The CDR3 region has the DNA TGCGCCAGCAGCCAAGATCAGGGAGGGGTTGGAAACACCATATATTTT. Its protein is CASSQDQGGVGNTIYF.

Note on this clone: Its ends do not fully match the called genes, so a read error is possible. This specimen includes other DNA sequences encoding the same CDR3. This chain connects TRBV27 to TRBJ2-5, with a weak D call TRBD2 (5 bases). Germline-derived CDR1 and CDR2 are MNHEY and SMNVEV (reference sequence). The CDR3 spans 13 residues. CDR3 amino acids: CASSFGTGETQYF. Written as DNA, the CDR3 is TGTGCTAGCAGCTTCGGAACGGGGGAGACCCAGTACTTC.